A selection of T cell receptor beta chains follows, all from one sample in a study of identical twins. TCRdb called the 5' RACE reads again in MiXCR, with one record for every CDR3 protein. There are fewer than 500,000 distinct CDR3 sequences in the sample; roughly 26% occur only once, and around 3% lies in the top ten. These data also formed part of another study, on T cells expressing NK-cell markers.

Sequenced material: CD4+ T cells sorted from blood. These receptor sequences come from a woman under 30 in good health. Each CDR3 is given with its conserved first and last residue. A D gene is named only where the DNA matches it firmly. The size entry is marked missing in some rows and otherwise reads once, few, many or a size class.

d_gene,v_gene,j_gene,abundance,CDR3aa,CDR3nt
.,TRBV30,TRBJ1-6,.,CAWSVGGAGSPLHF,TGTGCCTGGAGTGTAGGAGGAGCAGGATCACCCCTCCACTTT
.,TRBV11-3,TRBJ2-7,.,CASSLDYGTATYEQYF,TGTGCCAGCAGCTTAGATTACGGCACGGCTACCTACGAGCAGTACTTC
.,TRBV18,TRBJ1-1,.,CASSPPMVRAFF,TGTGCCAGCTCACCACCGATGGTAAGAGCTTTCTTT
.,TRBV20-1,TRBJ1-1,few,CSARLTGPRNTEAFF,TGCAGTGCTAGATTAACCGGGCCCCGGAACACTGAAGCTTTCTTT
TRBD1,TRBV5-6,TRBJ2-1,.,CASSSRDRVIGQFF,TGTGCCAGCAGCTCCCGGGACAGGGTAATTGGGCAGTTCTTC
.,TRBV12-3/TRBV12-4,TRBJ2-1,.,CASSTGWRASQQFF,TGTGCCAGCAGCACGGGTTGGAGGGCCAGCCAGCAGTTCTTC
.,TRBV3-1,TRBJ1-2,few,CASSQDSGYTF,TGTGCCAGCAGCCAAGATAGTGGCTACACCTTC
TRBD2,TRBV10-3,TRBJ2-3,few,CAISEYGTSGRPRTDTQYF,TGTGCCATCAGTGAGTATGGGACTAGCGGGAGGCCTCGCACAGATACGCAGTATTTT
.,TRBV5-1,TRBJ2-3,few,CASSLGSGGGTDTQYF,TGCGCCAGCAGCTTGGGAAGCGGAGGCGGCACAGATACGCAGTATTTT
TRBD1,TRBV29-1,TRBJ1-1,.,CSVSQGGGTEAFF,TGCAGCGTTTCACAGGGGGGCGGTACTGAAGCTTTCTTT
.,TRBV6-2/TRBV6-3,TRBJ2-1,few,CAYAGGGGNEQFF,TGTGCCTATGCAGGAGGTGGGGGCAATGAGCAGTTCTTC
.,TRBV12-3/TRBV12-4,TRBJ2-2,few,CASKTRDGAGELFF,TGTGCCAGCAAGACCCGTGATGGGGCCGGGGAGCTGTTTTTT
TRBD2,TRBV6-2/TRBV6-3,TRBJ2-1,once,CASSWGLVGSEQFF,TGTGCCAGCAGTTGGGGACTAGTGGGAAGCGAGCAGTTCTTC
TRBD2,TRBV10-3,TRBJ2-5,few,CAISPSGQETQYF,TGTGCCATCAGCCCTAGCGGACAAGAGACCCAGTACTTC
TRBD2,TRBV7-2,TRBJ2-7,.,CASSPRGGLMGEQYF,TGTGCCAGCAGCCCCCGGGGAGGGTTGATGGGCGAGCAGTACTTC
.,TRBV29-1,TRBJ2-1,few,CSVEDLGTDEQFF,TGCAGCGTTGAGGATTTGGGGACCGATGAGCAGTTCTTC
TRBD2,TRBV20-1,TRBJ2-5,few,CSAGRGQETQYF,TGCAGTGCTGGGAGGGGACAAGAGACCCAGTACTTC
.,TRBV20-1,TRBJ2-3,.,CSAQGATKPTDTQYF,TGCAGTGCCCAAGGGGCTACAAAACCCACAGATACGCAGTATTTT
.,TRBV5-6,TRBJ2-6,.,CASSLRSWHPGANVLTF,TGTGCCAGCAGCTTGCGGTCGTGGCATCCTGGGGCCAACGTCCTGACTTTC
TRBD1,TRBV5-1,TRBJ2-2,.,CASRETGSMNTGELFF,TGCGCCAGCAGGGAGACAGGGAGCATGAACACCGGGGAGCTGTTTTTT
.,TRBV6-5,TRBJ2-3,.,CASGDSTDTQYF,TGTGCCAGCGGAGATAGCACAGATACGCAGTATTTT
TRBD1,TRBV5-6,TRBJ2-7,.,CASNEAGTGYEQYF,TGTGCCAGCAACGAGGCCGGGACAGGTTACGAGCAGTACTTC
.,TRBV19,TRBJ2-7,.,CATTGHEAYEQYF,TGTGCCACTACGGGACACGAGGCCTACGAGCAGTACTTC
TRBD1,TRBV12-3/TRBV12-4,TRBJ1-5,few,CASSLAHRGQPQHF,TGTGCCAGCAGTTTAGCGCACAGGGGTCAGCCCCAGCATTTT
TRBD1,TRBV7-8,TRBJ2-1,many,CASSTYGTGTDEQFF,TGTGCCAGCAGCACCTACGGGACAGGGACGGATGAGCAGTTCTTC
TRBD2,TRBV6-1,TRBJ2-3,few,CASSGRSGRTDTQYF,TGTGCCAGCTCAGGGAGAAGCGGGAGAACAGATACGCAGTATTTT
.,TRBV15,TRBJ2-7,.,CATSRDPNYEQYF,TGTGCCACCAGCAGGGACCCCAACTACGAGCAGTACTTC
.,TRBV20-1,TRBJ1-5,once,CSAGAGGNQPQHF,TGCAGTGCCGGGGCCGGGGGCAATCAGCCCCAGCATTTT
TRBD1,TRBV11-2,TRBJ1-1,few,CASSPLTGDGDTEAFF,TGTGCCAGCAGCCCCCTGACAGGGGACGGTGACACTGAAGCTTTCTTT
.,TRBV5-1,TRBJ2-1,.,CASQQTPGLSLGNEQFF,TGCGCCAGCCAACAAACCCCGGGACTCAGTTTAGGCAATGAGCAGTTCTTC
.,TRBV20-1,TRBJ1-1,few,CSARDANANTEAFF,TGCAGTGCTAGAGATGCAAATGCGAACACTGAAGCTTTCTTT
TRBD1,TRBV13,TRBJ2-2,.,CASSRRDRGTHGELFF,TGTGCCAGCAGCCGGCGGGACAGGGGAACTCACGGGGAGCTGTTTTTT
TRBD2,TRBV20-1,TRBJ2-5,.,CSARGGPSGSAETQYF,TGCAGTGCTAGAGGGGGACCTAGCGGGAGCGCAGAGACCCAGTACTTC
TRBD2,TRBV11-2,TRBJ2-3,few,CASSSLTSGSTDTQYF,TGTGCCAGCAGCTCTCTGACTAGCGGAAGCACAGATACGCAGTATTTT
.,TRBV24-1,TRBJ2-3,.,CATRPGCGLTDTQYF,TGTGCCACCAGGCCGGGATGCGGCCTCACAGATACGCAGTATTTT
.,TRBV18,TRBJ2-1,.,CASSPPIGIAFSSYNEQFF,TGTGCCAGCTCACCACCGATCGGGATAGCTTTTAGCTCCTACAATGAGCAGTTCTTC
TRBD2,TRBV5-1,TRBJ2-3,.,CASSLGGSGGATDTQYF,TGCGCCAGCAGCTTGGGAGGTAGCGGGGGGGCCACTGATACGCAGTATTTT
.,TRBV20-1,TRBJ2-3,many,CSPRITSTDTQYF,TGCAGTCCCAGGATAACGAGCACAGATACGCAGTATTTT
.,TRBV28,TRBJ1-1,few,CASSLPTTLGTEAFF,TGTGCCAGCAGCCTCCCGACGACACTAGGAACTGAAGCTTTCTTT
.,TRBV20-1,TRBJ2-5,.,CSARESQGGHAGQYF,TGCAGTGCTAGAGAGTCACAGGGCGGCCACGCGGGCCAGTACTTC
TRBD1,TRBV7-2,TRBJ2-1,few,CASSLQGQVGNEQFF,TGTGCCAGCAGCTTACAGGGACAGGTGGGTAATGAGCAGTTCTTC
TRBD2,TRBV2,TRBJ2-3,.,CARSGTSGGGTDTQYF,TGTGCCAGGTCTGGGACTAGCGGGGGAGGCACAGATACGCAGTATTTT
.,TRBV7-9,TRBJ1-5,many,CASSLVEDQPQHF,TGTGCCAGCAGCTTAGTGGAGGATCAGCCCCAGCATTTT
.,TRBV27,TRBJ2-7,.,CASRRVVGEQYF,TGTGCCAGCAGAAGGGTTGTGGGCGAGCAGTACTTC
.,TRBV7-2,TRBJ2-1,few,CASSLLSRGGEQFF,TGTGCCAGCAGCTTACTTTCCCGAGGGGGTGAGCAGTTCTTC
.,TRBV7-2,TRBJ2-7,few,CASSFLPGMNYEQYF,TGTGCCAGCAGCTTTCTTCCGGGGATGAACTACGAGCAGTACTTC
TRBD2,TRBV7-2,TRBJ2-1,many,CASSLWGLNYNEQFF,TGTGCCAGCAGCTTATGGGGACTAAATTACAATGAGCAGTTCTTC
.,TRBV29-1,TRBJ2-5,.,CSVEDTGSQETQYF,TGCAGCGTTGAAGATACCGGGAGTCAAGAGACCCAGTACTTC
.,TRBV6-5,TRBJ2-3,.,CASNYIARTDTQYF,TGTGCCAGCAATTACATAGCCCGCACAGATACGCAGTATTTT
.,TRBV3-1,TRBJ1-6,.,CASSQDSWAPLHF,TGTGCCAGCAGCCAAGATTCCTGGGCACCCCTCCACTTT
TRBD1,TRBV7-2,TRBJ2-7,.,CASSAFPGQDYEQYF,TGTGCCAGCAGCGCTTTCCCGGGACAGGACTACGAGCAGTACTTC
.,TRBV3-1,TRBJ2-2,.,CASSRVRGTGELFF,TGTGCCAGCAGCCGGGTGCGAGGAACCGGGGAGCTGTTTTTT
.,TRBV20-1,TRBJ2-5,few,CSAKDWGKETQYF,TGCAGTGCTAAAGACTGGGGGAAAGAGACCCAGTACTTC
.,TRBV5-1,TRBJ2-7,few,CASSLMGATSSYEQYF,TGCGCCAGCAGCTTGATGGGGGCCACGAGCTCCTACGAGCAGTACTTC
TRBD2,TRBV20-1,TRBJ2-5,few,CSASLQGGSLETQYF,TGCAGTGCTAGTCTTCAGGGCGGGAGTTTAGAGACCCAGTACTTC
.,TRBV12-3/TRBV12-4,TRBJ1-2,many,CATSGRRYNYGYTF,TGTGCCACCTCCGGACGGAGATACAACTATGGCTACACCTTC
.,TRBV5-1,TRBJ2-2,.,CASSFWGPTAPGELFF,TGCGCCAGCAGCTTCTGGGGACCAACGGCTCCCGGGGAGCTGTTTTTT